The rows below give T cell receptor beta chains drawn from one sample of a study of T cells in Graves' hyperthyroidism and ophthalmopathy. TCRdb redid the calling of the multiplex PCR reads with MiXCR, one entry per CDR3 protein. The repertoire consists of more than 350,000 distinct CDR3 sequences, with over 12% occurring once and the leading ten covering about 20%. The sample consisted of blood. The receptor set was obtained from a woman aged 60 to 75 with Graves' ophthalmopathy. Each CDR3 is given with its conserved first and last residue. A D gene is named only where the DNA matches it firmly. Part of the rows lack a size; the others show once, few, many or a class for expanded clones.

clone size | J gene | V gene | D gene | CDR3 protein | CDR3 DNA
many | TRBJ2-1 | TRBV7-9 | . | CASSFGLSSYNEQFF | TGTGCCAGCAGCTTCGGACTTAGCTCCTACAATGAGCAGTTCTTC
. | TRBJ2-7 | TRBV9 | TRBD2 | CASSISGRARDEQYF | TGTGCCAGCAGCATTAGCGGGAGGGCCCGTGACGAGCAGTACTTC
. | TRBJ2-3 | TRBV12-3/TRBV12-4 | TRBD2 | CASSSPATSGSLTDTQYF | TGTGCCAGCAGTTCCCCCGCGACTAGCGGGAGTTTGACAGATACGCAGTATTTT
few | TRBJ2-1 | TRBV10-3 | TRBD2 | CAIGGPSGRASSEQFF | TGTGCCATCGGGGGTCCCAGCGGGAGGGCCTCTAGTGAGCAGTTCTTC
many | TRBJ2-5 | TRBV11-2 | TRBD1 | CASSLDGWTGGRETQYF | TGTGCCAGCAGCTTAGATGGTTGGACAGGGGGCAGGGAGACCCAGTACTTC
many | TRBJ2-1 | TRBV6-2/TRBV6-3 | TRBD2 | CASLGEGLSYNEQFF | TGTGCCAGCTTGGGGGAGGGCTTGTCGTACAATGAGCAGTTCTTC
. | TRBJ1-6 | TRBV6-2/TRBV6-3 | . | CASSYLRVSALHF | TGTGCCAGCAGTTACCTCAGGGTATCGGCCCTCCACTTT
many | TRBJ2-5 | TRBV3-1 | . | CASSQGMLGETQYF | TGTGCCAGCAGCCAGGGAATGCTTGGGGAGACCCAGTACTTC
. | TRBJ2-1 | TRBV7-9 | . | CASSPLERGFKQFF | TGTGCCAGCAGCCCTCTAGAGAGAGGGTTTAAGCAGTTCTTC
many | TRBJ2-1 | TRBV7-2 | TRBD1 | CASSRDRPSNEQFF | TGTGCCAGCAGCCGGGACAGGCCCAGCAATGAGCAGTTCTTC
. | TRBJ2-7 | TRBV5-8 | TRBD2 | CASSLSLAGGAYEQYF | TGTGCCAGCAGCTTGAGTCTAGCGGGAGGAGCCTACGAGCAGTACTTC
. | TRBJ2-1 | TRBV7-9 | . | CASSHPRGANNEQFF | TGTGCCAGCAGCCATCCACGAGGGGCTAACAATGAGCAGTTCTTC
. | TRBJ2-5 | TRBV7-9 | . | CASSAVGRSWETQYF | TGTGCCAGCAGCGCCGTGGGGAGATCTTGGGAGACCCAGTACTTC
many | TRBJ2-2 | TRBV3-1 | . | CASSPDTNTGELFF | TGTGCCAGCAGCCCGGACACCAACACCGGGGAGCTGTTTTTT
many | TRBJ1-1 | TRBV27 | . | CASSYISGGLTEAFF | TGTGCCAGCAGCTATATTTCGGGGGGGCTCACTGAAGCTTTCTTT
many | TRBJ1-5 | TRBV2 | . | CASSVRGGQPQHF | TGTGCCAGCAGTGTACGGGGGGGCCAGCCCCAGCATTTT
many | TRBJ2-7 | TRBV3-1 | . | CASSQRATYEQYF | TGTGCCAGCAGCCAAAGGGCCACCTACGAGCAGTACTTC
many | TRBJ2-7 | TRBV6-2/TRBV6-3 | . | CASSSQVMGSYEQYF | TGTGCCAGCAGTTCCCAGGTGATGGGCTCCTACGAGCAGTACTTC
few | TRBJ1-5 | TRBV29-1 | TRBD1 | CSVGTADQPQHF | TGCAGCGTCGGGACAGCCGATCAGCCCCAGCATTTT
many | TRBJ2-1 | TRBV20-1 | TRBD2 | CSAREGGDFNEQFF | TGCAGTGCTAGAGAGGGGGGGGACTTCAATGAGCAGTTCTTC
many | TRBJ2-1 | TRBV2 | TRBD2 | CASSPWTSGSISEQFF | TGTGCCAGCAGTCCTTGGACTAGCGGGAGCATTAGTGAGCAGTTCTTC
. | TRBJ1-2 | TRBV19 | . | CASSIDQAPGYGYTF | TGTGCCAGTAGTATAGATCAGGCTCCTGGCTATGGCTACACCTTC
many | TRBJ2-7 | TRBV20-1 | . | CSARALIAFDEQYF | TGCAGTGCTAGAGCCCTAATAGCGTTTGACGAGCAGTACTTC
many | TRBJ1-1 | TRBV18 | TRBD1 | CASSRSRDREAFF | TGTGCCAGCTCACGGTCCCGGGACAGGGAAGCTTTCTTT
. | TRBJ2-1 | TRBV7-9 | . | CASSLGLGVDNEQFF | TGTGCCAGCAGCTTAGGACTAGGTGTTGACAATGAGCAGTTCTTC
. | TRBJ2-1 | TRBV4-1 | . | CASSQRPIGGSYNEQFF | TGCGCCAGCAGCCAACGTCCGATCGGCGGATCCTACAATGAGCAGTTCTTC
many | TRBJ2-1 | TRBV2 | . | CASSEEVRANEQFF | TGTGCCAGCAGTGAAGAAGTCCGAGCCAATGAGCAGTTCTTC
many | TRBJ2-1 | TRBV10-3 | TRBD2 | CAISERERGNEQFF | TGTGCCATCAGCGAGCGGGAAAGAGGCAATGAGCAGTTCTTC
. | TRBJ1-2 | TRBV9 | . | CASSGRGLYGYTF | TGTGCCAGCAGCGGGCGGGGGCTCTATGGCTACACCTTC
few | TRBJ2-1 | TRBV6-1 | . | CASSPRGGSNEQFF | TGTGCCAGCAGTCCCAGGGGGGGCTCCAATGAGCAGTTCTTC
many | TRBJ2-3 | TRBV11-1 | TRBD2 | CASSLPRTSGNTDTQYF | TGTGCCAGCAGCTTACCCCGGACTAGCGGGAACACAGATACGCAGTATTTT
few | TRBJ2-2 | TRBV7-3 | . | CASSPRPGPGNTGELFF | TGTGCCAGCAGCCCCCGTCCGGGACCGGGGAACACCGGGGAGCTGTTTTTT
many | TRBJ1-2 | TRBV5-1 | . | CASSRTLDPNYGYTF | TGCGCCAGCAGCCGTACCCTGGATCCAAACTATGGCTACACCTTC
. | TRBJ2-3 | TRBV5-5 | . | CASSSMDSTDTQYF | TGTGCCAGCAGCTCAATGGACAGCACAGATACGCAGTATTTT
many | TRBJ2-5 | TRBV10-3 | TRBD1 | CAISESRIGGAKETQYF | TGTGCCATCAGTGAGTCGAGGATAGGGGGCGCGAAGGAGACCCAGTACTTC
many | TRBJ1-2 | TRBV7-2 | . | CASSFTSPPLNGYTF | TGTGCCAGCAGCTTTACAAGTCCCCCTTTGAATGGCTACACCTTC
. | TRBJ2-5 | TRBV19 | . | CASSMIGRGPRTQYF | TGTGCCAGTAGTATGATCGGCAGGGGACCCAGGACCCAGTACTTC
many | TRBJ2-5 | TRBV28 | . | CASSLRQGETQYF | TGTGCCAGCAGTTTAAGGCAGGGAGAGACCCAGTACTTC
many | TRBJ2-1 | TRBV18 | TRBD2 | CASSRGGESYNEQFF | TGTGCCAGCTCACGCGGGGGGGAGTCCTACAATGAGCAGTTCTTC
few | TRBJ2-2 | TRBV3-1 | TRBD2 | CASSQGTSSYTGELFF | TGTGCCAGCAGCCAAGGGACTAGCAGCTACACCGGGGAGCTGTTTTTT
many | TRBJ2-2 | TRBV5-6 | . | CASSSGSVNTGELFF | TGTGCCAGCAGCTCGGGTAGCGTGAACACCGGGGAGCTGTTTTTT
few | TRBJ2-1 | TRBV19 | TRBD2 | CASSERDNNEQFF | TGTGCCAGTAGTGAGCGGGATAACAATGAGCAGTTCTTC
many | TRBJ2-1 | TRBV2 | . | CASSADSSYNEQFF | TGTGCCAGCAGCGCTGACTCCTCCTACAATGAGCAGTTCTTC
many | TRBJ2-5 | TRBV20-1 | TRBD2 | CSARARLAGQQETQYF | TGCAGTGCTAGAGCCAGACTAGCGGGACAACAAGAGACCCAGTACTTC
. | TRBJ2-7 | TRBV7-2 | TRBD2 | CASSLATGGFHEQYF | TGTGCCAGCAGCTTAGCAACGGGAGGCTTCCACGAGCAGTACTTC
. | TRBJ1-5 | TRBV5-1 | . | CAKGNQPQHF | TGCGCCAAGGGAAATCAGCCCCAGCATTTT
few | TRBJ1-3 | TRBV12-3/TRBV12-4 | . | CASSQAAPFSGNTIYF | TGTGCCAGCAGCCAAGCGGCCCCCTTCTCTGGAAACACCATATATTTT
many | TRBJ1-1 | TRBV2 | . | CASSRVRGAFF | TGTGCCAGCAGTAGGGTTCGAGGGGCTTTCTTT
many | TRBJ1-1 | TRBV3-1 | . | CASSPMNLGGNTEAFF | TGTGCCAGCAGCCCGATGAATTTGGGGGGGAACACTGAAGCTTTCTTT